These T cell receptor beta chains were read from a single sample in a study of glioma-infiltrating T cells. One entry per CDR3 protein, called by TCRdb with MiXCR from the multiplex PCR reads. The sample carries approximately 90,000 distinct CDR3 sequences, about 25% recorded once. Sequenced sample: glioma tissue, nonneoplastic brain tissue, or PBMCs (not recorded which). The receptors were sampled from a human donor with low-grade glioma or glioblastoma, undergoing nonglioma brain surgery, or in good health (not recorded which). Both conserved end residues are part of each CDR3. The D gene is left open where the match is weak. Clone size is not always given. Where it is, it says once, few, many or a class for expanded clones.

D	J	V	size	CDR3	DNA
-	TRBJ1-6	TRBV12-3/TRBV12-4	-	CASTQEVANSRLHF	TGTGCCAGCACCCAGGAGGTCGCCAATTCACGCCTCCACTTT
TRBD1	TRBJ1-5	TRBV29-1	many	CSAETGWGQPQHF	TGCAGCGCCGAGACAGGGTGGGGTCAGCCCCAGCATTTT
-	TRBJ2-7	TRBV15	many	CATSREPESGEQYF	TGTGCCACCAGCAGAGAACCCGAGTCAGGGGAGCAGTACTTC
TRBD2	TRBJ2-3	TRBV2	many	CASRLAGVGGTNTQYF	TGTGCCAGCAGATTAGCGGGAGTGGGGGGAACTAATACGCAGTATTTT
-	TRBJ1-1	TRBV15	many	CATSRDPGANTEAFF	TGTGCCACCAGCAGAGATCCTGGCGCAAACACTGAAGCTTTCTTT
-	TRBJ1-1	TRBV6-9	-	CTSSYGMNTEAFF	TGTACCAGCAGCTACGGGATGAACACTGAAGCTTTCTTT
-	TRBJ1-1	TRBV20-1	many	CSAAMDRLNTEAFF	TGCAGTGCGGCGATGGACAGACTGAACACTGAAGCTTTCTTT
-	TRBJ1-2	TRBV12-3/TRBV12-4	-	CASRPQGHPGYTF	TGTGCCAGCAGGCCCCAGGGTCATCCCGGCTACACCTTC
-	TRBJ2-7	TRBV2	-	CASSYIAGEPRTEQYF	TGTGCCAGCAGTTATATAGCAGGGGAGCCTAGGACCGAGCAGTACTTC
-	TRBJ2-7	TRBV7-2	many	CASSSSWGANSYEQYF	TGTGCCAGCAGCTCGTCTTGGGGGGCTAACTCCTACGAGCAGTACTTC
TRBD1	TRBJ1-3	TRBV12-5	few	CASGRTGRYTIYF	TGTGCTAGTGGTCGGACAGGCCGATACACCATATATTTT
TRBD2	TRBJ2-7	TRBV20-1	-	CSADKRGAYEQYF	TGCAGTGCAGATAAGCGGGGTGCCTACGAGCAGTACTTC
TRBD1	TRBJ2-1	TRBV4-2	-	CASSQASGGGSYNEQFF	TGTGCCAGCAGCCAAGCTTCAGGGGGCGGCTCCTACAATGAGCAGTTCTTC
TRBD2	TRBJ2-3	TRBV20-1	many	CSAPTVLAGGADTQYF	TGCAGTGCCCCAACCGTCCTAGCGGGGGGCGCAGATACGCAGTATTTT
-	TRBJ1-5	TRBV4-1	many	CASSQEGSGRLGPQHF	TGCGCCAGCAGCCAAGAAGGGTCGGGCAGGCTTGGGCCCCAGCATTTT
-	TRBJ2-1	TRBV5-4	-	CASSPHNNEQFF	TGTGCCAGCAGTCCACATAACAATGAGCAGTTCTTC
-	TRBJ1-5	TRBV19	few	CASKQGGGSNQPQHF	TGTGCCAGTAAACAGGGAGGAGGAAGCAATCAGCCCCAGCATTTT